This TCR beta chain is drawn from a study of cytomegalovirus exposure and HLA in healthy donors. Vbeta (60) and Jbeta (13) primers were used in the PCR. Here immunoSEQ multiplex PCR was the method, and the copy in TCRdb shows in-frame clones only, minus some. The profile shows over 100,000 clones, around 87% of them singletons. Broader study findings: A prior analysis recorded that most TCR beta V segments were productive about 87% or about 30% of the time.

Between the trimmed V and J ends, which lost 5 bases and 1 base, there was a span of 14 bases. The CDR3 loop spans 15 amino acids. From germline, CDR1 is SGHVS and CDR2 FNYEAQ. To note about this clone: What it binds is not known.

The receptor was isolated from a woman in her thirties in good health and CMV-seronegative. The chain uses TRBV7-6 and TRBJ1-1, with a tentative D call TRBD1 (5 bases). Sequenced input: PBMCs. For the CDR3, the DNA is TGTGCCAGCAGCGCAGAGGATAGGGGGAACACTGAAGCTTTCTTT. It codes for CASSAEDRGNTEAFF.